A single TCR beta chain is shown here with its context. The antigen this receptor binds is unknown. Per-base quality was not reported, and no clone a single base away is much larger than it. The intended sense of this specimen's time point label: cells obtained before transplantation from donor or recipient. CD3+CD4+ and CD3+CD8+ populations were FACS-sorted from unstimulated pre-transplant donor and recipient cells taken from spleen or lymph nodes. The sample belongs to a study of graft-versus-host responses after intestinal transplantation (dated by TCRdb to 2020 to 2023). In the study overall: The transplants that recipients received were multivisceral, liver-intestinal, or isolated intestinal. To identify alloreactive clones, pre-transplant mixed lymphocyte reaction products were sequenced and compared with unstimulated pre-transplant donor and recipient T cells. Every recipient was given anti-thymocyte globulin induction, then maintenance tacrolimus and steroids for around three years. Of the 20 to 25 intestinal transplant recipients enrolled in the cohort, one of whom was a retransplant, 3 patients without pretransplant specimens were excluded. A peak of at least 4% donor T cells among recipient peripheral blood mononuclear cells was the definition used for donor T cell macrochimerism. Bulk TCR-beta CDR3 sequencing was used to track graft-versus-host and host-versus-graft alloreactive T cell clones in the graft, circulation and bone marrow after intestinal transplantation. Samples from a few later patients were sequenced in-house on an Illumina MiSeq with MiXCR processing rather than by the commercial service. Summary of the overall study and its limitations: Conclusions were limited by the relatively low number and heterogeneity of intestinal transplant patients. In the allografts of patients with donor T cell macrochimerism, GvH to HvG T cell clonal ratios were high. Early after transplant, peak levels of circulating GvH clones were associated with declines in HvG clones. GvH clones turned up in recipient bone marrow, with some appearing earlier in ileal mucosa or blood, a pattern consistent with an intestinal mucosal origin.

The CDR3 runs 17 amino acids, cysteine and phenylalanine included. Here the CDR3 DNA is all that survives: 51 bases in frame from base 1. Here V drops 0 bases and J drops 3 bases, and the junction holds 5 bases not matched to any gene. CDR1 and CDR2, looked up from the germline V gene, are SGDLS and YYNGEE. Preparation of the library involved the immunoSEQ multiplex PCR assay. In most patients, genomic DNA was isolated using the Qiagen DNeasy Blood and Tissue Kit and sent frozen to Adaptive Biotechnologies for TCR sequencing. For most patients, genomic DNA was subjected to high-throughput TCR-beta CDR3 sequencing by Adaptive Biotechnologies. In the original analysis: Adaptive's ImmunoSEQ software supplied the TCR sequencing data for 15 to 20 patients, while MiXCR and VDJtools were used to process a few other patients. To correct CD4 versus CD8 sorting errors, any sequence found in both subsets at a frequency ratio below 5:1 was removed. Because the origin of CDR3 nucleotide sequences shared between donor and recipient could not be assigned, those sequences were removed. To count as alloreactive, a clone needed at least 2-fold expansion over unstimulated cells and a minimum CFSE-low frequency of 0.002% (template counts) or 0.001% (read counts). Clones detected in sequenced pre-transplant spleen, lymph node, or MLR CFSE-low populations of the donor or recipient were defined as mappable. Cumulative frequency of alloreactive clones was calculated as a percentage of all sequences weighted by copy number. Sourced from immuneACCESS, this table was stored by TCRdb with only in-frame sequences that have V and J called. A share of the clones is absent; for the studies checked, an unresolved V gene accounts for under half, and the remainder has no known explanation. V, J and clone size reflect that table, while D and trimming were determined from the DNA. The sample contains 85,000 to 100,000 clones, 85% to 95% of them found a single time. Around 0.07% of the sample is taken by the ten largest.

This TCR came from a human donor who was the organ donor for an intestinal transplant. This specimen consisted of unstimulated CD8+ T cells sorted from spleen or lymph node cells, obtained before transplant. The chain links TRBV9 with TRBJ2-3, and 12 bases in between align with TRBD2. This receptor carries the CDR3 CASSVGRTSGKTDTQYF. The bases are TGTGCCAGCAGCGTAGGTCGGACTAGCGGGAAGACAGATACGCAGTATTTT.